The T cell receptor (beta chain) under discussion was sequenced for a study of cytomegalovirus exposure and HLA in healthy donors. The PCR was carried out with 60 Vbeta primers and 13 Jbeta primers. The method was immunoSEQ multiplex PCR; TCRdb's version includes in-frame clones alone and lacks a portion of them. Here the sample spans 150,000 to 200,000 clones, 65% to 80% being singletons. On this clone: The antigen remains undetermined.

General observations from the study: In an earlier analysis, most TCR beta V segments were productive about 87% or about 30% of the time.

The CDR3 loop spans 15 amino acids. The V gene's germline CDR1 is SGHNT and CDR2 YYREEE (reference sequence). The V segment lost 2 bases and the J segment 10 bases; nucleotides outside the gene matches: 9. The TCR comes from a woman aged 40 to 55 in good health and CMV-seropositive. Material: PBMCs. The chain has TRBV5-4 and TRBJ1-6; TRBD1 aligns across 7 bases. CDR3 loop: CASSLTRQGQSPLHF. CDR3 nucleotide sequence: TGTGCCAGCAGCTTAACCCGACAGGGTCAATCACCCCTCCACTTT.